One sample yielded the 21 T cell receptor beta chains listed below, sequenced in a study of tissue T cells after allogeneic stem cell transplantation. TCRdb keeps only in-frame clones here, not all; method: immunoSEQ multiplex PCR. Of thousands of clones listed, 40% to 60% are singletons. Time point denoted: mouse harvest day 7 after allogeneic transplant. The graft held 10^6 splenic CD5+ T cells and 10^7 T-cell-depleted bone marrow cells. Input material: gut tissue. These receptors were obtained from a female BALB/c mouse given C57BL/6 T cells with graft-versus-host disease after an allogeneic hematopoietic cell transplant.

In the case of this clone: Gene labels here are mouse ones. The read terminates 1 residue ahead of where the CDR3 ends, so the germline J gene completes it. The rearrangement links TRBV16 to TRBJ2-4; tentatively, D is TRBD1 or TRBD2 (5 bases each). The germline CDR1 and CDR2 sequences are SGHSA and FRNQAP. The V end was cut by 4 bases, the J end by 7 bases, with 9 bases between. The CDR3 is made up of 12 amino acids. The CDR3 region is CASSSTGDTLYF. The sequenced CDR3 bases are TGTGCAAGCAGCTCCACGGGGGACACCTTGTAC.

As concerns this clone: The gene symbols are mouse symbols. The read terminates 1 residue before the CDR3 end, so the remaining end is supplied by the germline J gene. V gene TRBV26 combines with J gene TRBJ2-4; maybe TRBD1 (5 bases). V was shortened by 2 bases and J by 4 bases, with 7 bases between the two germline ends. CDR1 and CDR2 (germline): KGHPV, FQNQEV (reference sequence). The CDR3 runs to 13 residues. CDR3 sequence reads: CASSLDRKNTLYF. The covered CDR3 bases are TGTGCCAGCAGTCTGGACAGAAAAAACACCTTGTAC.

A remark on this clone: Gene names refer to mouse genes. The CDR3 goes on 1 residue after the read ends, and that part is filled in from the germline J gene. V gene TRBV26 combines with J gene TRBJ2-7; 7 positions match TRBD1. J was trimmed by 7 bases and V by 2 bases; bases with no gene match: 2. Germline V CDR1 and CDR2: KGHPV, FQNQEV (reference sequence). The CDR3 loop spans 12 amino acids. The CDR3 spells CASSLGRGEQYF. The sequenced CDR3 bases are TGTGCCAGCAGTCTGGGCAGGGGGGAACAGTAC.

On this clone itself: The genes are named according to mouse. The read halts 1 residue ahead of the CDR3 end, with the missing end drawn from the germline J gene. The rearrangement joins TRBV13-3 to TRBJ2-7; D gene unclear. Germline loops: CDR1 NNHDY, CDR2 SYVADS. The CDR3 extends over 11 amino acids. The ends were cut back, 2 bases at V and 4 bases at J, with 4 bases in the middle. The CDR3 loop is CASSDHYEQYF. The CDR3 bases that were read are TGTGCCAGCAGTGACCATTATGAACAGTAC.

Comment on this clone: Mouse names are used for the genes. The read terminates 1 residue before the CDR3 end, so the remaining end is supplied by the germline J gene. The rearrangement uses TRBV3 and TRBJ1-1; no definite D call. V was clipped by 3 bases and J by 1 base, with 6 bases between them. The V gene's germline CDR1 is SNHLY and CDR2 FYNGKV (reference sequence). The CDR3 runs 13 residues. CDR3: CASSLKQNTEVFF. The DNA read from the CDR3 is TGTGCCAGCAGCTTGAAACAAAACACAGAAGTCTTC.

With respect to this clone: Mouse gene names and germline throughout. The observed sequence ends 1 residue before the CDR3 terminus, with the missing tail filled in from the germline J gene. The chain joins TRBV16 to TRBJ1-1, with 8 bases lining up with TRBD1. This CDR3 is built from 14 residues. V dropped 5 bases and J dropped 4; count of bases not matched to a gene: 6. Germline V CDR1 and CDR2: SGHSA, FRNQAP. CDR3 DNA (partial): TGTGCAAGCAGCCTACAGGGGGGGGGCACAGAAGTCTTC. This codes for CASSLQGGGTEVF. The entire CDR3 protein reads CASSLQGGGTEVFF.

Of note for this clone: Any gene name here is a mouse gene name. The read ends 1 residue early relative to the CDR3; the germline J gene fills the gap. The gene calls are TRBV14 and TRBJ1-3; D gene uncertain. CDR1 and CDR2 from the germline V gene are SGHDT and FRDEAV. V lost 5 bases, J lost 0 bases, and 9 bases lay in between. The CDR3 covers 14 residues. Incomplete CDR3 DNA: TGTGCCAGCAGCCCCATAAATTCTGGAAATACGCTCTAT. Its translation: CASSPINSGNTLY. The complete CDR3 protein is CASSPINSGNTLYF.

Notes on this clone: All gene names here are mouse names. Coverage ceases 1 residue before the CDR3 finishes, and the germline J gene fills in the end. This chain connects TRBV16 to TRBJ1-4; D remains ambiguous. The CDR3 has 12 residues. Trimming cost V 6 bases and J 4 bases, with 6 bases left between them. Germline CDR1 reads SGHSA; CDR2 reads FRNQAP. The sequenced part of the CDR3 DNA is TGTGCAAGCAGTCGGAACAACGAAAGATTATTT. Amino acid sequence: CASSRNNERLF. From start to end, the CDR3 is CASSRNNERLFF.

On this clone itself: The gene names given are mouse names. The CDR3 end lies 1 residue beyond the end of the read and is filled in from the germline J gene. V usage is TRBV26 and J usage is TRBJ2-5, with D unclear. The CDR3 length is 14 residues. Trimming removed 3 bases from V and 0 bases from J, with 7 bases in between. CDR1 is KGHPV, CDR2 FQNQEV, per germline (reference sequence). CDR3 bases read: TGTGCCAGCAGTCTTGACATTAACCAAGACACCCAGTAC. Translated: CASSLDINQDTQY. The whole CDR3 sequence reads CASSLDINQDTQYF.

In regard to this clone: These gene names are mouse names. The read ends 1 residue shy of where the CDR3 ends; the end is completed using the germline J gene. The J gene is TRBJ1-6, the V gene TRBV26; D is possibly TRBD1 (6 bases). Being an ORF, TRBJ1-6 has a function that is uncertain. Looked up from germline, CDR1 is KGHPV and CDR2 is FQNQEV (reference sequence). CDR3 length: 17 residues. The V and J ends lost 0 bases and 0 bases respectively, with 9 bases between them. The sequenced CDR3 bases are TGTGCCAGCAGTCTGTCGAGGGACAATTCCTATAATTCGCCCCTCTAC. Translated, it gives CASSLSRDNSYNSPLY. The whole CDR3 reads CASSLSRDNSYNSPLYF.

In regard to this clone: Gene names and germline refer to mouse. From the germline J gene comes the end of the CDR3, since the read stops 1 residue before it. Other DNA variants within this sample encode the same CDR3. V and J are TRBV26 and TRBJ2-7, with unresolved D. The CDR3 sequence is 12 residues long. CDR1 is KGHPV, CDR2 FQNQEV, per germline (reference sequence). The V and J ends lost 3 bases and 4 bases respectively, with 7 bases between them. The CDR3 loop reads CASSLRRYEQYF. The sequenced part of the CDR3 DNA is TGTGCCAGCAGTCTCCGCAGGTATGAACAGTAC.

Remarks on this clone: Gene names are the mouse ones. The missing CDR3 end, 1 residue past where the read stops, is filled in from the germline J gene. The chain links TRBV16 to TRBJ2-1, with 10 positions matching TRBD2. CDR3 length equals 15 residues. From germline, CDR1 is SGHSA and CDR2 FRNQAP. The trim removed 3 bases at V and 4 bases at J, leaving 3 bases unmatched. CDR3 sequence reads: CASSFLGGRYAEQFF. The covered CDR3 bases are TGTGCAAGCAGCTTCCTGGGGGGGCGTTATGCTGAGCAGTTC.

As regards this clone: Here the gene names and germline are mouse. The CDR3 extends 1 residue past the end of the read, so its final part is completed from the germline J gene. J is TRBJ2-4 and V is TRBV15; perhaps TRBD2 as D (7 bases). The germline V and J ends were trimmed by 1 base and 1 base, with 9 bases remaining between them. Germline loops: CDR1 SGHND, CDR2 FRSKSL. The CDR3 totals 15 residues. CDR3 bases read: TGTGCCAGCAGTTTAGAGGGGGGGGGTCAAAACACCTTGTAC. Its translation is CASSLEGGGQNTLY. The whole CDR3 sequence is CASSLEGGGQNTLYF.

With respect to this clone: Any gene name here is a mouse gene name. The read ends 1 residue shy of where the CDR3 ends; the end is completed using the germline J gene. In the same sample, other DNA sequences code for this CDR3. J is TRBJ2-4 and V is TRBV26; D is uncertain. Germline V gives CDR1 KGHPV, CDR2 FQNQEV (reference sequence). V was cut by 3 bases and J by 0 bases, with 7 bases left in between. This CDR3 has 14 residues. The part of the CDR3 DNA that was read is TGTGCCAGCAGTCTACGGAGTAGTCAAAACACCTTGTAC. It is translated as CASSLRSSQNTLY. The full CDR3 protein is CASSLRSSQNTLYF. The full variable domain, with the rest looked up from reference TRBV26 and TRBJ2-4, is NSKVIQTPRYLVKGQGQKAKMRCIPEKGHPVVFWYQQNKNNEFKFLINFQNQEVLQQIDMTEKRFSAECPSNSPCSLEIQSSEAGDSALYLCASSLRSSQNTLYFGAGTRLSVL.

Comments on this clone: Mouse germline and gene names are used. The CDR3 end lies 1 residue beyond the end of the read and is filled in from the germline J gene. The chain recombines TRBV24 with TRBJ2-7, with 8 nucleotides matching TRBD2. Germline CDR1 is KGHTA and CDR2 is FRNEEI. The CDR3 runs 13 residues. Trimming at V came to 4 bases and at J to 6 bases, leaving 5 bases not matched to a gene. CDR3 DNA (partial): TGTGCCAGCAGTCGCCGGGGGGGGCTTGAACAGTAC. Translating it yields CASSRRGGLEQY. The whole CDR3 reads CASSRRGGLEQYF.

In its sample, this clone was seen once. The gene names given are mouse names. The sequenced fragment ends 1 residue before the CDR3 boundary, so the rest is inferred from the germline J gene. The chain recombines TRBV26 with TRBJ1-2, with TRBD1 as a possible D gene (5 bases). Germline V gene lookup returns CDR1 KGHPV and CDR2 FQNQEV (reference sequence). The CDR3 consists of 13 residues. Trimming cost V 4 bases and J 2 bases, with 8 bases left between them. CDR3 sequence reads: CASSPGFNSDYTF. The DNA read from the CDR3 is TGTGCCAGCAGTCCAGGGTTCAACTCCGACTACACC.

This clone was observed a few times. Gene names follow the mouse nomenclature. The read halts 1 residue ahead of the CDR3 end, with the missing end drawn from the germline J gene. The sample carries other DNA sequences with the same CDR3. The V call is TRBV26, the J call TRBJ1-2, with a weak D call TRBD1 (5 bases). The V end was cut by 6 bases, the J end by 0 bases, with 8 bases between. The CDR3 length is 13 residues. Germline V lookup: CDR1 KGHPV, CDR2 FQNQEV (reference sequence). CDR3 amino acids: CASSLTANSDYTF. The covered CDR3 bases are TGTGCCAGCAGCCTGACAGCAAACTCCGACTACACC.

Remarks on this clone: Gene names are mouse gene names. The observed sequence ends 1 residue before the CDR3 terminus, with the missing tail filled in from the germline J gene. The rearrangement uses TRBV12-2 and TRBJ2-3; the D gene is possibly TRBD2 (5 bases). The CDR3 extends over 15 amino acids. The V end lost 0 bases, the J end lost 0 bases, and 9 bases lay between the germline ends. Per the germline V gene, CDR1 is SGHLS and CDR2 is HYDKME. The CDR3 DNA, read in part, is TGTGCCAGCTCTCTCCCTGGGCGTAGTGCAGAAACGCTGTAT. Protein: CASSLPGRSAETLY. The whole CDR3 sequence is CASSLPGRSAETLYF. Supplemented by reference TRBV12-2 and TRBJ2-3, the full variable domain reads NSGVVQSPRYIIKGKGERSILKCIPISGHLSVAWYQQTQGQELKFFIQHYDKMERDKGNLPSRFSVQQFDDYHSEMNMSALELEDSAVYFCASSLPGRSAETLYFGSGTRLTVL.

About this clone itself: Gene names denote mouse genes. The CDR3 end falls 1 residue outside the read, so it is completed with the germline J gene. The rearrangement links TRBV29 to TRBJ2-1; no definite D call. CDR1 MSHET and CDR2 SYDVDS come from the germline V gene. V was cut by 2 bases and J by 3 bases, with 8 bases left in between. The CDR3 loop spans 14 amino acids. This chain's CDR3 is CASSLTGFYAEQFF. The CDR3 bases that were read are TGTGCTAGCAGTTTAACGGGGTTCTATGCTGAGCAGTTC.

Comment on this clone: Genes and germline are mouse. Here the CDR3 reads CASSQPGQGLQNTLYF. The CDR3 DNA, read in part, is TGTGCCAGCAGTCAACCGGGACAGGGGCTCCAAAACACCTTGTAC. V is TRBV26 and J is TRBJ2-4, with 10 bases aligning to TRBD1. The DNA ends 1 residue before the CDR3 does, and the rest of the CDR3 is filled in from the germline J gene. The CDR3 runs 16 residues. With V trimmed by 4 bases and J by 3 bases, 7 bases remained unmatched. The germline V gene encodes CDR1 KGHPV and CDR2 FQNQEV (reference sequence).

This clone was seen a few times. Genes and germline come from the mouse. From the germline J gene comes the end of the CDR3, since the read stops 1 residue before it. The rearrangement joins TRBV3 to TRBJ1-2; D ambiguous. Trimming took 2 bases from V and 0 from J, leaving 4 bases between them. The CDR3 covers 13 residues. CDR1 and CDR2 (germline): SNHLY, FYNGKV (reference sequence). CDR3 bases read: TGTGCCAGCAGCTTAACTCCAAACTCCGACTACACC. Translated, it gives CASSLTPNSDYT. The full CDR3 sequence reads CASSLTPNSDYTF.